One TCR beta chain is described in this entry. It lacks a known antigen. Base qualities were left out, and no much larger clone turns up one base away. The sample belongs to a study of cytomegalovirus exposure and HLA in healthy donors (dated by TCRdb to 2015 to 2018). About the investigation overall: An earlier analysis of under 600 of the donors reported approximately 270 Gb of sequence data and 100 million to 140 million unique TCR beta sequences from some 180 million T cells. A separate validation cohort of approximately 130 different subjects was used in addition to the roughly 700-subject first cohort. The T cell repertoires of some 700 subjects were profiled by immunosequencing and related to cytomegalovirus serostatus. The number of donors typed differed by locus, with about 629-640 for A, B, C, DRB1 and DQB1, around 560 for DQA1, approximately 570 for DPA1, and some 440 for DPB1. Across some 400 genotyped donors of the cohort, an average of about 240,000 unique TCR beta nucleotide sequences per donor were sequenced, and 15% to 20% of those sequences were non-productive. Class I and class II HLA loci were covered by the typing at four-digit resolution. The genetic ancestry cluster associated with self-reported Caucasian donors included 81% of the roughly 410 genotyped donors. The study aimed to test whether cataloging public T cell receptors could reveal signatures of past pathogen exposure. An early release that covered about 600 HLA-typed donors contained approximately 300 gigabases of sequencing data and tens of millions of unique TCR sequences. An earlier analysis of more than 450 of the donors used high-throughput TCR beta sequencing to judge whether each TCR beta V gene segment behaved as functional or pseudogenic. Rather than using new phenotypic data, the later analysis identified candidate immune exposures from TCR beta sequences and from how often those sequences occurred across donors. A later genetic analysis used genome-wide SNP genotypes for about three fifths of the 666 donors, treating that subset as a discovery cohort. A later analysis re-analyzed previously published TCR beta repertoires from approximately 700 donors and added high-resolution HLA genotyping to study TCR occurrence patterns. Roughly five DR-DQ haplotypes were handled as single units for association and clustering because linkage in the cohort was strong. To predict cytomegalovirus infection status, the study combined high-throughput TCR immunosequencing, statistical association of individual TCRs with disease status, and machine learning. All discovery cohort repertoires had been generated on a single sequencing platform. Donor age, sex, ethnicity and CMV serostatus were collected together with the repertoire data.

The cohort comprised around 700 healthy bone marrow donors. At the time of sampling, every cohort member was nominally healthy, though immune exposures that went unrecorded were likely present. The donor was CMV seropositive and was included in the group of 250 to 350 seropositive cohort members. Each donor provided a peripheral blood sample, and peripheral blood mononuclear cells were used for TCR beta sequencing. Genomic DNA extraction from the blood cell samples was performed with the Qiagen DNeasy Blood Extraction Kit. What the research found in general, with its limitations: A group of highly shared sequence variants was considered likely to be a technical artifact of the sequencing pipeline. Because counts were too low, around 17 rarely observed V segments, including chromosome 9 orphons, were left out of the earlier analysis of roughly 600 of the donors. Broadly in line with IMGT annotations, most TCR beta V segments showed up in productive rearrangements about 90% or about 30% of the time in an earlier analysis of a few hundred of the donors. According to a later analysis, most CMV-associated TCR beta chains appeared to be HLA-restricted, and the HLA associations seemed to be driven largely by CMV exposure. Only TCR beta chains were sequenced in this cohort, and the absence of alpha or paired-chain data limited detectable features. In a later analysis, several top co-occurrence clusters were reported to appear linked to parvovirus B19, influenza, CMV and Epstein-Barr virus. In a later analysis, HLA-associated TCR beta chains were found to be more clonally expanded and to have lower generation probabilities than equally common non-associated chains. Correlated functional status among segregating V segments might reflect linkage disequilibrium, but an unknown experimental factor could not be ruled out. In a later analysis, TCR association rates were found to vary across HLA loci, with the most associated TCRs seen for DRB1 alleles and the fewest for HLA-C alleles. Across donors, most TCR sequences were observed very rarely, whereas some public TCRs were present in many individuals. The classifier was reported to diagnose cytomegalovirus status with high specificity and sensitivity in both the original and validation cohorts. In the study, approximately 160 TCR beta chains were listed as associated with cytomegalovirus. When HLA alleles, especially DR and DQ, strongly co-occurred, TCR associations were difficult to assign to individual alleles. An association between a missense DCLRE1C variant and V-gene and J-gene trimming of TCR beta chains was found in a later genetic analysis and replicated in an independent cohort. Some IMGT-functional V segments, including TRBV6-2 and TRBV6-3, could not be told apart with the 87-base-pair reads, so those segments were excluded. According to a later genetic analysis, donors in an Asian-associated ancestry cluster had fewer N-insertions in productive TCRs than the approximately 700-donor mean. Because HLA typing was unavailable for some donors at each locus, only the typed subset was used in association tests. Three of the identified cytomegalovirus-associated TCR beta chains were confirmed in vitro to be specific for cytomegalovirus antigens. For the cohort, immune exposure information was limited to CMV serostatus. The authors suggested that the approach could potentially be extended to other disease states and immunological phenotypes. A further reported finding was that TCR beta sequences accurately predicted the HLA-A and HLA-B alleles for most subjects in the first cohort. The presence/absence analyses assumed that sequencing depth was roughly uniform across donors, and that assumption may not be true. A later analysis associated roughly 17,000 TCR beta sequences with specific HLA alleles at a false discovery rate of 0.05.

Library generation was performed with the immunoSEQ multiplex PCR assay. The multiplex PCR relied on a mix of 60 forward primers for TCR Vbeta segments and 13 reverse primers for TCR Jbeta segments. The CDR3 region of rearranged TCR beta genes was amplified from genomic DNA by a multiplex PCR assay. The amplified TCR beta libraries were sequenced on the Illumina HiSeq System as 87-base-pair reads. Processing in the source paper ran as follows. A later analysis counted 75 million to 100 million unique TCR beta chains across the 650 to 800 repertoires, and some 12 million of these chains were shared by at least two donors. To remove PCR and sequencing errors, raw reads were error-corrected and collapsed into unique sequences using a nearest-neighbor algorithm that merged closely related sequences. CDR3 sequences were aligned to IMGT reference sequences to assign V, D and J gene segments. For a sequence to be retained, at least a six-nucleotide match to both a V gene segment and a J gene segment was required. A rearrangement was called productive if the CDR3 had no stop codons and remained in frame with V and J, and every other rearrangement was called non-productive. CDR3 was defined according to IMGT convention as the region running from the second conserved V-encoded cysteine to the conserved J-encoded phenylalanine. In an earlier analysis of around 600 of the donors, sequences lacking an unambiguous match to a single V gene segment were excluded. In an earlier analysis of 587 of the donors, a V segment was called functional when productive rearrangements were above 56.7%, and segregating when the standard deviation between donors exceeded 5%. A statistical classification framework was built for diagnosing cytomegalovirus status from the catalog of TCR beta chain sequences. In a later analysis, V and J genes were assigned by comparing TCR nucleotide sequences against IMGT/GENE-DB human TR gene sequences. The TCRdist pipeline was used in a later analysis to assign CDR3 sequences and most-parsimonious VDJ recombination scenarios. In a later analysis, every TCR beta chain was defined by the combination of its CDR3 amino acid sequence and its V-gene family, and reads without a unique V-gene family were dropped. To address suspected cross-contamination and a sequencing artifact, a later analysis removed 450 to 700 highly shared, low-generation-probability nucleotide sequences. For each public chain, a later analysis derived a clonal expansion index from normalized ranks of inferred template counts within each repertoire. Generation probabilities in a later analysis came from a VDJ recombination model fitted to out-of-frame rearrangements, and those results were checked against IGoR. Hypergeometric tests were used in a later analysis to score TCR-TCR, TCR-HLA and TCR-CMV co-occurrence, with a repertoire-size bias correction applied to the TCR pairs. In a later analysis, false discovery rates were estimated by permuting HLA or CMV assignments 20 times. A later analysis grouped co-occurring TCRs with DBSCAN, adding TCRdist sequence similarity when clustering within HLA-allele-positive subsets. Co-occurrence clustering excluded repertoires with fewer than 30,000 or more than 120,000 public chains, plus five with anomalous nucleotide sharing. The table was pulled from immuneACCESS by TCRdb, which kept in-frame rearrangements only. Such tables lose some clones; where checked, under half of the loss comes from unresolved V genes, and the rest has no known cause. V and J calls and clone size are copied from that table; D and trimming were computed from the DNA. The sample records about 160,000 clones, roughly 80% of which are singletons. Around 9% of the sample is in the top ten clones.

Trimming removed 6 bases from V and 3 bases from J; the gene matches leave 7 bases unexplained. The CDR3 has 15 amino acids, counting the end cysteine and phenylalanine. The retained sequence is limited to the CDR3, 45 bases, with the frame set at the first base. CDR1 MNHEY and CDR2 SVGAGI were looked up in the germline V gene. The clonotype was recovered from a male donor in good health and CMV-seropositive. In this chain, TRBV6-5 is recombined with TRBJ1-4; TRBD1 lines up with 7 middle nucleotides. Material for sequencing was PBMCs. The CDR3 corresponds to CASSRPGQPNEKLFF. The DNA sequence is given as TGTGCCAGCAGCAGGCCGGGACAGCCTAATGAAAAACTGTTTTTT.